This T cell receptor (beta chain) came from a study of regulatory T cells in long-lasting Graves disease. Researchers made TCR beta libraries by using iRepertoire HTBI primers and running Arm-PCR on CDR3 regions. TCRdb used MiXCR to reprocess the multiplex PCR reads, holding one entry per CDR3 protein. The sample gives under 500,000 distinct CDR3 sequences, around 21% of which show up once; 6.5% to 8% is in the top ten. This clonotype was seen ten or more times. Its antigen remains unidentified. Overall study results and limits: TCR diversity was lower in persistent Graves' patients (versus newly diagnosed ones). Samples came from peripheral blood alone, without thyroid tissue.

Time point noted: persistent/refractory GD, antithyroid drugs over 5 years with positive TRAb. Extracted RNA from PBMCs served as the source of the TCR library. It was by American Thyroid Association guidelines that Graves' disease was diagnosed. Looked up from germline, CDR1 is MNHEY and CDR2 is SVGEGT. Losses at the gene ends were 6 bases for V and 0 bases for J; bases not matched to a gene: 9. The CDR3 has 18 amino acids. This chain links TRBV6-2 or TRBV6-3 with TRBJ2-7, with 15 bases lining up with TRBD2. This receptor was obtained from a female donor with Graves disease. Sequencing used peripheral blood mononuclear cells (PBMCs), obtained when the disease was refractory, from a patient treated with antithyroid drugs. CDR3 amino acids: CASRPGTSGRTFSYEQYF. CDR3 nucleotide sequence: TGTGCCAGCAGACCCGGGACTAGCGGGAGGACTTTCTCCTACGAGCAGTACTTC.